What follows describes a single T cell receptor beta chain. Trimming cost V 2 bases and J 5 bases; bases outside gene matches: 14. CDR3 length: 18 amino acids. CDR1 is MRHNA and CDR2 is SNTAGT in the germline V gene. Participants were aged roughly 18 to 100 years from approximately 23 US areas. Assignment of participants to cohorts was predicated upon participant-reported clinical history. For recovered donors of Cohort 3, there were two negative PCRs, clearance, or symptom resolution. This specimen comes from a study of blood T cell repertoires in COVID-19. Turning to the study itself: From T cells, B-cell-depleted T cells, or PBMCs came the material, which was cDNA or gDNA.

Sequencing was performed with immunoSEQ multiplex PCR; in TCRdb, only in-frame clones are kept and a portion is missing. The table lists about 180,000 clones, roughly 84% of them singletons, with over 7% in the top ten. The receptor was derived from a woman aged 45-59 years who had recovered from COVID-19. The sample was PBMCs or T cells enriched from blood (not recorded which). The chain couples TRBV6-4 to TRBJ2-1; 8 bases fit TRBD2. Written as DNA, the CDR3 is TGTGCCAGCAGTGACCCATCTGGCGGGAGGTTAGATAACAATGAGCAGTTCTTC. This codes for CASSDPSGGRLDNNEQFF.